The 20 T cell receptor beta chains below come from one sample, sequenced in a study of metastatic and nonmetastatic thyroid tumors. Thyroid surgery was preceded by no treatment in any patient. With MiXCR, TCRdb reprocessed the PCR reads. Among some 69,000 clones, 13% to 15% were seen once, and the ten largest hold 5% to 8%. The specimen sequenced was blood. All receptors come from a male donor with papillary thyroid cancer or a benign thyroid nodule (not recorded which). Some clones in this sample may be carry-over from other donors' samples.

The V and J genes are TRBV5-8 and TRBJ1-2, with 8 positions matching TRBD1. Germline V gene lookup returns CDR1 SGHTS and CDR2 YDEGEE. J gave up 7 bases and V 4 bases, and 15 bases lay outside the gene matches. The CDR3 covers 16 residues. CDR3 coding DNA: TGTGCCAGCAGCATAATTGGACAGGGATCCTACTGTGGCTACACCTTC. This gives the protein CASSIIGQGSYCGYTF.

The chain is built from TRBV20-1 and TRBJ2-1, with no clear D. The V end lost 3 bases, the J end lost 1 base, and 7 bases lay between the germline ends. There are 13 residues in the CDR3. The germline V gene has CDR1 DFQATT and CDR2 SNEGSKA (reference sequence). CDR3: CSASYGSYNEQFF. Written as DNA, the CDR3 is TGCAGTGCTAGCTACGGATCCTACAATGAGCAGTTCTTC.

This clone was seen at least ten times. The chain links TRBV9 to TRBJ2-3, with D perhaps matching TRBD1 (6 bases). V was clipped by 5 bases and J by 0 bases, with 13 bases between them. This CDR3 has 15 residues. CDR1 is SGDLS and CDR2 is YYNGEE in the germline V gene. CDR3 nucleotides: TGTGCCAGCAGTGAGGGGGATATGAGCACAGATACGCAGTATTTT. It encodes CASSEGDMSTDTQYF.

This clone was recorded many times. This CDR3 is CASSPTSGYNEQFF. The CDR3 coding sequence is TGTGCCAGCAGCCCCACTAGCGGCTACAATGAGCAGTTCTTC. The chain joins TRBV7-9 to TRBJ2-1; 8 bases map to TRBD2. Trimming took 5 bases from V and 3 from J; bases not matched to a gene: 3. Germline V lookup: CDR1 SEHNR, CDR2 FQNEAQ (reference sequence). The CDR3 loop spans 14 amino acids.

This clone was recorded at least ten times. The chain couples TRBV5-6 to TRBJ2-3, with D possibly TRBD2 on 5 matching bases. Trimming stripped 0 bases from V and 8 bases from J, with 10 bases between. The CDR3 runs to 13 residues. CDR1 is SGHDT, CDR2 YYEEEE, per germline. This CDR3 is CASSLVAGGTQYF. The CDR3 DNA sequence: TGTGCCAGCAGCTTGGTCGCAGGAGGTACGCAGTATTTT.

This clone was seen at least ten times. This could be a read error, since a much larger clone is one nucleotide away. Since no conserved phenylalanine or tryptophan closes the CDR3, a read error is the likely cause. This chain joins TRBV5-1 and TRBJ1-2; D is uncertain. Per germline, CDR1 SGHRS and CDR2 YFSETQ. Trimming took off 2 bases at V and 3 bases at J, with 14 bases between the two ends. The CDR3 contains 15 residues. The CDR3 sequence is CASSFETSRDYGYTS. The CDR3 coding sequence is TGCGCCAGCAGCTTTGAGACTTCTAGGGACTATGGCTACACCTCC.

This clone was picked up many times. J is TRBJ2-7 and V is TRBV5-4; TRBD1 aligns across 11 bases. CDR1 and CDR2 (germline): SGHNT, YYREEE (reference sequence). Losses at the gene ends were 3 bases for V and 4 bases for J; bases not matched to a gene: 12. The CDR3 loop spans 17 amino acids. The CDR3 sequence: CASSSPLNGQGAYEQYF. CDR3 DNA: TGTGCCAGCAGCTCTCCACTAAACGGACAGGGGGCTTACGAGCAGTACTTC.

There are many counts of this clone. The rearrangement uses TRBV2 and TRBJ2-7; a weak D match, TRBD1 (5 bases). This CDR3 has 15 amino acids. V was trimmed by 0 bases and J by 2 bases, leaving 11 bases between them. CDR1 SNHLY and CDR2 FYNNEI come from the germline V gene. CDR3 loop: CASSEASRVTYEQYF. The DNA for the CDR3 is TGTGCCAGCAGTGAAGCGAGCAGGGTCACCTACGAGCAGTACTTC.

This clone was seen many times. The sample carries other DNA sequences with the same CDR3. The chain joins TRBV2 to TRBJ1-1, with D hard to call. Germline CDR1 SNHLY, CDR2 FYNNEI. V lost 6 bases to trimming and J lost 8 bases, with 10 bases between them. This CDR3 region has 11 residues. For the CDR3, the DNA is TGTGCCAGCAGCCCGCTACGGGAAGCTTTCTTT. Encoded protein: CASSPLREAFF.

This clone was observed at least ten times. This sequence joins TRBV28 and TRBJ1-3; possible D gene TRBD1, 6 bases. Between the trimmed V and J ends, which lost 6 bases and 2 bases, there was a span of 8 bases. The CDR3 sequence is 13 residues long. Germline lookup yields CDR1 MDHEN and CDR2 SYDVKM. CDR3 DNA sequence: TGTGCCAGCAGCAGACAGGCTGGAAACACCATATATTTT. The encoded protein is CASSRQAGNTIYF.

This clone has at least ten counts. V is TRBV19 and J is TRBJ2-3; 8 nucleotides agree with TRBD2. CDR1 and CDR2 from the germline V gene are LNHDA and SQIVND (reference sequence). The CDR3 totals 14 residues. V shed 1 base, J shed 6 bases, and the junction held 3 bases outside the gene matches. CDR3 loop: CASSIAGGQDTQYF. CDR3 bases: TGTGCCAGTAGTATAGCGGGAGGGCAGGATACGCAGTATTTT.

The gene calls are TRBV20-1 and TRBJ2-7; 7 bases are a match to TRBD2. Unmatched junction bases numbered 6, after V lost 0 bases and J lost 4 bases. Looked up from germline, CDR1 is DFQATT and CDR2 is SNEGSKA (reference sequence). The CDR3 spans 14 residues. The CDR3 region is CSARDAGAKYEQYF. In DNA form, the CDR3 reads TGCAGTGCTAGAGACGCGGGAGCGAAATACGAGCAGTACTTC.

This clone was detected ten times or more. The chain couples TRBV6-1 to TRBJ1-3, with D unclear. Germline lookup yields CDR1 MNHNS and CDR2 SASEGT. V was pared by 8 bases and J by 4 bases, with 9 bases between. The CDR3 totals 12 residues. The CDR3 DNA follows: TGTGCCAGCCTGTTGGACGGAAACACCATATATTTT. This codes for CASLLDGNTIYF.

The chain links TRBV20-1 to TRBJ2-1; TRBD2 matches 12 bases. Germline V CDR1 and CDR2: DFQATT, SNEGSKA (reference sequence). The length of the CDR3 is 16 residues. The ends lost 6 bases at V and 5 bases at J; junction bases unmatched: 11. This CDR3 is CSAMSGLAGWHNEQFF. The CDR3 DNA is TGCAGTGCGATGAGTGGACTAGCGGGATGGCACAATGAGCAGTTCTTC.

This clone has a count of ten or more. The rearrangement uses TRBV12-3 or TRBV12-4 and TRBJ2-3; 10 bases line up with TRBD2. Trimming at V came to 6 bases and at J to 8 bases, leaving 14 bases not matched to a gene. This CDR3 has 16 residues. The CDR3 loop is CASSWPSGRSLATQYF. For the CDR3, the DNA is TGTGCCAGCAGCTGGCCTAGCGGGAGATCCTTGGCTACGCAGTATTTT.

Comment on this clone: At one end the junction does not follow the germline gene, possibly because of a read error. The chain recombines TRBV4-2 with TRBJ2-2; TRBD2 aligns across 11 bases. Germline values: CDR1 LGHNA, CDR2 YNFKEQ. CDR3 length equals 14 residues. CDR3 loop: CASEPSGGTGEPFF. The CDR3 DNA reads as TGTGCCAGCGAACCTAGCGGGGGGACCGGGGAGCCGTTTTTT.

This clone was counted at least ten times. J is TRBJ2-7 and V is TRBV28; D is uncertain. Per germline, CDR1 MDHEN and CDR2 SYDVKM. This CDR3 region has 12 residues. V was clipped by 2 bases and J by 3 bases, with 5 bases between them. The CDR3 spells CASSLMGYEQYF. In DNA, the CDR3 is TGTGCCAGCAGTTTAATGGGCTACGAGCAGTACTTC.

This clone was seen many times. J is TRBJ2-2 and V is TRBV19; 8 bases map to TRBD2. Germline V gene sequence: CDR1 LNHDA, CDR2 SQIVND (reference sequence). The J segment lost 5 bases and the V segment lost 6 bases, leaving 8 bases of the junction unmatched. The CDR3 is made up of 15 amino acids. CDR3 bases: TGTGCCAGTAGCGGGAGGGCGGGGGAAACCGGGGAGCTGTTTTTT. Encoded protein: CASSGRAGETGELFF.

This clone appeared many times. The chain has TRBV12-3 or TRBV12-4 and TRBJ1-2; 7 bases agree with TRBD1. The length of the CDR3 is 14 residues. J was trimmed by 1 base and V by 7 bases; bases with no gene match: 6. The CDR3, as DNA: TGTGCCAGCACAAACCGGGACAGTAACTATGGCTACACCTTC. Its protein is CASTNRDSNYGYTF.

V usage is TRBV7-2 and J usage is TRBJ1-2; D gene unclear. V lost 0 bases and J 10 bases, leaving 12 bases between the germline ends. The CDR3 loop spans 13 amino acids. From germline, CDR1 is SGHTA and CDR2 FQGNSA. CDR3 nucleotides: TGTGCCAGCAGCTTAGCTTCTAGTCGGGTCTACACCTTC. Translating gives CASSLASSRVYTF.